Each of the 7 T cell receptor beta chains below was sequenced from the same sample in a study of cytomegalovirus exposure and HLA in healthy donors. Vbeta (60) and Jbeta (13) primers were used in the PCR. TCRdb's copy holds only in-frame clones and misses some; the assay was immunoSEQ multiplex PCR. Of about 120,000 clones in the sample, over 60% were seen once. Sequenced material: PBMCs. The receptor source for this set is a female donor in good health and CMV-seronegative.

This chain links TRBV6-6 with TRBJ1-6; 9 bases match TRBD1. The junction had 9 bases not matched to a gene; V was cut back by 4 bases and J by 11 bases. Germline-derived CDR1 and CDR2 are MNHNY and SVGAGI (reference sequence). The CDR3 sequence is 15 residues long. The chain's CDR3 is CASSSPGQGLTPLHF. Written as DNA, the CDR3 is TGTGCCAGCAGTTCCCCGGGACAGGGTCTTACACCCCTCCACTTT.

The rearrangement links TRBV6-5 to TRBJ2-3, with D tentatively TRBD1 (6 bases). Trimming left V 2 bases short and J 5 bases short, with 14 bases between. Per the germline V gene, CDR1 is MNHEY and CDR2 is SVGAGI. The CDR3 is 15 residues long. The CDR3 DNA is TGTGCCAGCAGTTACATGGGGGCCGGTGGAGATACGCAGTATTTT. Its protein product is CASSYMGAGGDTQYF.

The chain links TRBV4-1 to TRBJ1-2; the D gene is possibly TRBD1 (5 bases). The V gene lost 5 bases and the J gene lost 0 bases, with 10 bases spanning the gap. Germline-derived CDR1 and CDR2 are MGHRA and YSYEKL. The CDR3 loop spans 14 amino acids. CDR3 sequence (DNA): TGCGCCAGCAGCGTCGACAGAGCTAACTATGGCTACACCTTC. Its translation is CASSVDRANYGYTF.

The sample holds one count of this clone. This chain connects TRBV5-4 to TRBJ1-2; D is undetermined. This CDR3 has 13 residues. Germline assignment: CDR1 SGHNT and CDR2 YYREEE (reference sequence). V gave up 1 base and J gave up 8 bases, with 12 bases separating them. The CDR3 spells CASSLPPARGYTF. CDR3 coding DNA: TGTGCCAGCAGCTTGCCCCCCGCGCGAGGCTACACCTTC.

The rearrangement joins TRBV30 to TRBJ1-4, with 8 nucleotides matching TRBD1. V was pared by 3 bases and J by 6 bases, with 6 bases of the junction left unmatched. This CDR3 spans 14 amino acids. Per germline, CDR1 GTSNPN and CDR2 SVGIG (reference sequence). CDR3 loop: CAWRARGRDEKLFF. Here the CDR3 DNA reads TGTGCCTGGAGGGCCAGGGGGCGGGATGAAAAACTGTTTTTT.

This rearrangement joins TRBV27 to TRBJ2-1, with D possibly matching TRBD1 (5 bases). This CDR3 is built from 15 residues. Germline V gives CDR1 MNHEY, CDR2 SMNVEV (reference sequence). V dropped 5 bases and J dropped 9 bases, with 20 bases sitting between them. The CDR3 loop reads CASSLWGASVGEQFF. The CDR3 DNA is TGTGCCAGCAGTCTATGGGGCGCGAGTGTCGGTGAGCAGTTCTTC.

This chain joins TRBV7-8 and TRBJ2-1, with 9 bases identical to TRBD2. The CDR3 covers 18 residues. The germline V gene has CDR1 SGHVS and CDR2 FQNEAQ. Losses at the gene ends were 1 base for V and 0 bases for J; bases not matched to a gene: 7. The CDR3 loop is CASSLVGLASSSYNEQFF. CDR3 coding DNA: TGTGCCAGCAGCTTAGTGGGACTAGCCTCGAGCTCCTACAATGAGCAGTTCTTC.